These 8 T cell receptor beta chains share one sample of origin, sequenced in a study of cytomegalovirus exposure and HLA in healthy donors. The data were produced by immunoSEQ multiplex PCR, yet TCRdb's version contains in-frame clones alone and is incomplete. The table includes 55,000 to 65,000 clones, 95% to 96% detected once. The sequenced sample was PBMCs. Source of these receptors: a young man in good health and CMV-seronegative.

This chain connects TRBV18 to TRBJ2-1; a possible D gene is TRBD2 (6 bases). The CDR3 sequence is 14 residues long. The ends were cut back, 0 bases at V and 6 bases at J, with 9 bases in the middle. Germline V gene data show CDR1 as KGHSH and CDR2 as LQKENI. CDR3 in DNA: TGTGCCAGCTCACCACCGGACTACTTCAATGAGCAGTTCTTC. This sequence encodes CASSPPDYFNEQFF.

This clone was picked up one time. The chain has TRBV6-1 and TRBJ2-7; D gene uncertain. CDR3 length: 15 residues. Germline V gene lookup returns CDR1 MNHNS and CDR2 SASEGT. V was trimmed by 7 bases and J by 5 bases, leaving 21 bases between them. CDR3 nucleotides: TGTGCCAGCACCCGAGGCCGGTTAGGCGTCCACGAGCAGTACTTC. Translated: CASTRGRLGVHEQYF.

The V call is TRBV9, the J call TRBJ2-7; 8 bases are a match to TRBD1. V lost 2 bases to trimming and J lost 6 bases; unmatched junction nucleotides: 7. CDR3 size: 14 residues. CDR1 is SGDLS and CDR2 is YYNGEE in the germline V gene. CDR3 protein: CASSVAGGLREQYF. The CDR3 bases are TGTGCCAGCAGCGTGGCAGGGGGCTTACGCGAGCAGTACTTC.

The chain couples TRBV9 to TRBJ2-3, with 12 bases lining up with TRBD2. The CDR3 sequence is 14 residues long. The junction had 2 bases not matched to a gene; V was cut back by 3 bases and J by 6 bases. Germline CDR1 and CDR2: SGDLS and YYNGEE. Here the CDR3 reads CASSGGTSGDTQYF. CDR3 coding DNA: TGTGCCAGCAGCGGAGGGACTAGCGGGGATACGCAGTATTTT. Based on the CDR3 plus reference TRBV9 and TRBJ2-3, the full variable domain is DSGVTQTPKHLITATGQRVTLRCSPRSGDLSVYWYQQSLDQGLQFLIQYYNGEERAKGNILERFSAQQFPDLHSELNLSSLELGDSALYFCASSGGTSGDTQYFGPGTRLTVL.

This clone has only one observation. The chain combines TRBV28 with TRBJ2-6, with D perhaps TRBD1 (6 bases). Trimming stripped 6 bases from V and 0 bases from J, with 24 bases between. Germline V gives CDR1 MDHEN, CDR2 SYDVKM. This CDR3 region has 20 residues. Here the CDR3 reads CASRLSYTGTRPSGANVLTF. CDR3 DNA sequence: TGTGCCAGCAGACTTTCCTACACCGGGACAAGACCCTCTGGGGCCAACGTCCTGACTTTC.

Of note for this clone: The same CDR3 can be traced to other DNA sequences in this sample. This sequence joins TRBV7-9 and TRBJ2-7, with D perhaps matching TRBD1 (5 bases). Per the germline V gene, CDR1 is SEHNR and CDR2 is FQNEAQ (reference sequence). V was trimmed by 1 base and J by 6 bases, leaving 10 bases between them. The CDR3 runs to 13 residues. CDR3 in DNA: TGTGCCAGCAGCTTAGATGGGGCGTCCGAGCAGTACTTC. Its protein is CASSLDGASEQYF.

The rearrangement joins TRBV28 to TRBJ2-1; D perhaps matches TRBD2 (6 bases). The CDR3 extends over 16 amino acids. Trimming stripped 3 bases from V and 7 bases from J, with 19 bases between. Germline-derived CDR1 and CDR2 are MDHEN and SYDVKM. This CDR3 reads CASSFLHSGLENEQFF. Here the CDR3 DNA reads TGTGCCAGCAGTTTCTTGCATAGCGGTCTCGAGAATGAGCAGTTCTTC.

This clone showed up just once. This rearrangement joins TRBV15 to TRBJ2-6; 12 bases are shared with TRBD1. V dropped 5 bases and J dropped 3; count of bases not matched to a gene: 5. The CDR3 contains 17 residues. The germline CDR1 and CDR2 sequences are LNHNV and YYDKDF (reference sequence). The CDR3 is CATSRGTGGSGANVLTF. CDR3 in DNA: TGTGCCACCAGCCGCGGGACAGGGGGCAGTGGGGCCAACGTCCTGACTTTC.